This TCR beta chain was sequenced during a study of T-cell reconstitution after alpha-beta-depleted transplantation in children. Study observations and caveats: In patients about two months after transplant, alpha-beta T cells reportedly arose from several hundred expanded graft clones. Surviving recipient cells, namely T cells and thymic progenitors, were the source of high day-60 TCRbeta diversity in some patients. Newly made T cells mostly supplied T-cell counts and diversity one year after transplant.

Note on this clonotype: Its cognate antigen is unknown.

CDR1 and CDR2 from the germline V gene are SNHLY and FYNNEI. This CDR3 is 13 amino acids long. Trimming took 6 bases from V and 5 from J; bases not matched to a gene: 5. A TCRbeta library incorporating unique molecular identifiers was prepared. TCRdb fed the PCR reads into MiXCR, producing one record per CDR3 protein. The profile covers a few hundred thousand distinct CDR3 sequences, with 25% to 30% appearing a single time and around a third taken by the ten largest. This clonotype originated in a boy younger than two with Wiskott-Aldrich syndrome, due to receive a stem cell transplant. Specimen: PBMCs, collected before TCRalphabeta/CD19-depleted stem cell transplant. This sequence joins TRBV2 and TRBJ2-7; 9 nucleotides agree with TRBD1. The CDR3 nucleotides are TGTGCCAGCAGGGGACAGGGAATCGACGAGCAGTACTTC. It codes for CASRGQGIDEQYF.